These T cell receptor beta chains were read from a single sample in a study of regulatory T cells in long-lasting Graves disease. TCRdb re-analysed the multiplex PCR reads in MiXCR, keeping a single row per CDR3 protein. The sample has about 660,000 distinct CDR3 sequences, around 30% seen once; the top ten hold about 40%. The sequences come from peripheral blood mononuclear cells (PBMCs), collected when the disease was refractory, from a patient treated with antithyroid drugs. The receptors were gathered from a female donor with Graves disease. Each CDR3 is given with its conserved first and last residue. Each record gives: J gene, D gene, V gene, clone size, CDR3 DNA, CDR3 protein. A D gene is named only where the DNA matches it firmly. The size field is filled for only some rows; it gives once, few, many or a size class.

j_gene: TRBJ1-5
d_gene: -
v_gene: TRBV7-9
abundance: -
CDR3nt: TGTGCCAGCAGCTTATCAGGGATAAATCAGCCCCAGCATTTT
CDR3aa: CASSLSGINQPQHF

j_gene: TRBJ2-6
d_gene: TRBD2
v_gene: TRBV7-6
abundance: -
CDR3nt: TGTGCCAGCAGCCCCCTCTCGGGGGGATCTGGGGCCAACGTCCTGACTTTC
CDR3aa: CASSPLSGGSGANVLTF

j_gene: TRBJ2-7
d_gene: -
v_gene: TRBV20-1
abundance: -
CDR3nt: TGCAGTGCCGACTTGGGGGCAGTCTCCTACGAGCAGTACTTC
CDR3aa: CSADLGAVSYEQYF

j_gene: TRBJ1-2
d_gene: TRBD1
v_gene: TRBV28
abundance: many
CDR3nt: TGTGCCAGCAGTTTAATGCAGGGGGCGCGAGGATGGGACTATGGCTACACCTTC
CDR3aa: CASSLMQGARGWDYGYTF

j_gene: TRBJ1-5
d_gene: -
v_gene: TRBV20-1
abundance: few
CDR3nt: TGCAGTGCTAGTCGACCCGGGAATTCGGGCAATCAGCCCCAGCATTTT
CDR3aa: CSASRPGNSGNQPQHF

j_gene: TRBJ1-2
d_gene: -
v_gene: TRBV27
abundance: -
CDR3nt: TGTGCCAGCAGTTCGCTCCCCTCTAACTATGGCTACACCTTC
CDR3aa: CASSSLPSNYGYTF

j_gene: TRBJ2-5
d_gene: -
v_gene: TRBV30
abundance: -
CDR3nt: TGTGCCTGGAGTGAGGGGGACTACCAAGAGACCCAGTACTTC
CDR3aa: CAWSEGDYQETQYF

j_gene: TRBJ1-1
d_gene: -
v_gene: TRBV12-3/TRBV12-4
abundance: -
CDR3nt: TGTGCCAGCAGCCGAATCTTACCTGAAGCTTTCTTT
CDR3aa: CASSRILPEAFF

j_gene: TRBJ2-7
d_gene: -
v_gene: TRBV6-1
abundance: -
CDR3nt: TGTGCCAGCTTGGGGGGAGTCTACGAGCAGTACTTC
CDR3aa: CASLGGVYEQYF

j_gene: TRBJ2-2
d_gene: -
v_gene: TRBV20-1
abundance: -
CDR3nt: TGCAGTGCCACCTCAGGGTCCGGGGAGCTGTTTTTT
CDR3aa: CSATSGSGELFF

j_gene: TRBJ1-4
d_gene: -
v_gene: TRBV6-5
abundance: -
CDR3nt: TGTGCCAGCAGTTACAGATCAACTAATGAAAAACTGTTTTTT
CDR3aa: CASSYRSTNEKLFF

j_gene: TRBJ1-1
d_gene: -
v_gene: TRBV7-6
abundance: -
CDR3nt: TGTGCCAGCAACAACCCGAACACTGAAGCTTTCTTT
CDR3aa: CASNNPNTEAFF

j_gene: TRBJ1-1
d_gene: -
v_gene: TRBV18
abundance: -
CDR3nt: TGTGCCAGCTCACTCCAACAGGGCCGAGAAGCTTTCTTT
CDR3aa: CASSLQQGREAFF

j_gene: TRBJ2-5
d_gene: -
v_gene: TRBV28
abundance: many
CDR3nt: TGTGCCAGCAGTTTAATCAGCCCCGAAGAGACCCAGTACTTC
CDR3aa: CASSLISPEETQYF

j_gene: TRBJ2-5
d_gene: -
v_gene: TRBV9
abundance: few
CDR3nt: TGTGCCAGCAGCGTAGACCCCGACCAAAAAGAGACCCAGTACTTC
CDR3aa: CASSVDPDQKETQYF

j_gene: TRBJ2-3
d_gene: -
v_gene: TRBV28
abundance: few
CDR3nt: TGTGCCAGCAGTTTGGTGGGGGGGGGCGACACAGATACGCAGTATTTT
CDR3aa: CASSLVGGGDTDTQYF

j_gene: TRBJ2-7
d_gene: -
v_gene: TRBV14
abundance: few
CDR3nt: TGTGCCAGCAGCCACAAACAGGGCATCGGCGAGCAGTACTTC
CDR3aa: CASSHKQGIGEQYF

j_gene: TRBJ1-1
d_gene: -
v_gene: TRBV9
abundance: once
CDR3nt: TGTGCCAGCAGCGAGTCCGCCGGGGGGGACACTGAAGCTTTCTTT
CDR3aa: CASSESAGGDTEAFF

j_gene: TRBJ2-7
d_gene: TRBD2
v_gene: TRBV5-5
abundance: few
CDR3nt: TGTGCCAGCAGCTTGAGAGCGGGAGGGGAGGGCGAGCAGTACTTC
CDR3aa: CASSLRAGGEGEQYF

j_gene: TRBJ2-7
d_gene: -
v_gene: TRBV12-3/TRBV12-4
abundance: many
CDR3nt: TGTGCCAGCAGTCCTAATCGAGCCCTATACGAGCAGTACTTC
CDR3aa: CASSPNRALYEQYF

j_gene: TRBJ1-6
d_gene: -
v_gene: TRBV6-1
abundance: -
CDR3nt: TGTGCCAGCACCCAGGTGGGGGGGGCGAATTCACCCCTCCACTTT
CDR3aa: CASTQVGGANSPLHF

j_gene: TRBJ1-1
d_gene: -
v_gene: TRBV5-1
abundance: -
CDR3nt: TGCGCCAGCAGGTTGTCGGCCAGGTTGGGCACTGAAGCTTTCTTT
CDR3aa: CASRLSARLGTEAFF

j_gene: TRBJ2-2
d_gene: -
v_gene: TRBV5-5
abundance: -
CDR3nt: TGTGCCAGCAGCGTGTCGGGCGGGGAGCTGTTTTTT
CDR3aa: CASSVSGGELFF